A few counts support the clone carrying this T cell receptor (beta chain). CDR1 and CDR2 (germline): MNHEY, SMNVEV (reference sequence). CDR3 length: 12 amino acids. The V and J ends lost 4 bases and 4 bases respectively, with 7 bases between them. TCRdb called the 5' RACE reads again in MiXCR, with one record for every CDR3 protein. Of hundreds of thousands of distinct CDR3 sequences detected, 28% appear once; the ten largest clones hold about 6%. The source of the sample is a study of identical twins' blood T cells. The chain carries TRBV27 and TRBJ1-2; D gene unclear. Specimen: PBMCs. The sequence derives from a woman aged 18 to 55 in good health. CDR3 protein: CASSSKGYGYTF. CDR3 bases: TGTGCCAGCAGTTCGAAAGGCTATGGCTACACCTTC.